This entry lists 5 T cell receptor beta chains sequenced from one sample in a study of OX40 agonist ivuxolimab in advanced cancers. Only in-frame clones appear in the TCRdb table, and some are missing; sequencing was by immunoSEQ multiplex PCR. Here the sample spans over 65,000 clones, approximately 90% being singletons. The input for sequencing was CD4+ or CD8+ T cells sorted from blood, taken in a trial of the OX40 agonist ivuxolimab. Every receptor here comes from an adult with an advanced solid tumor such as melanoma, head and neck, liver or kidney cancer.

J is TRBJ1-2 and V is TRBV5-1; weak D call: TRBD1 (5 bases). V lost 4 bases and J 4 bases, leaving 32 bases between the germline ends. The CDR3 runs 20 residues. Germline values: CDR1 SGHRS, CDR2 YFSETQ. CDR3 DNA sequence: TGCGCCAGCAGCCGGGAGGGCTCGGTAGTATTGGACACGGAGGGCTATGGCTACACCTTC. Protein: CASSREGSVVLDTEGYGYTF.

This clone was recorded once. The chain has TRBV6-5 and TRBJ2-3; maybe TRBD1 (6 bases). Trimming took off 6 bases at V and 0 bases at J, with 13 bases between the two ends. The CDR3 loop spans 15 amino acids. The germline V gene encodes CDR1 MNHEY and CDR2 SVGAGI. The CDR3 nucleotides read TGTGCCAGCAGCTCCGGACAGACGAGCACAGATACGCAGTATTTT. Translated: CASSSGQTSTDTQYF.

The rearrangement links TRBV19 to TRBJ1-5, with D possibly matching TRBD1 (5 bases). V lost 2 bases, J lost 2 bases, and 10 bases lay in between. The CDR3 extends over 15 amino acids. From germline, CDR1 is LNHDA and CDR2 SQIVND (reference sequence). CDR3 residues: CASSILAGGNQPQHF. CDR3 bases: TGTGCCAGTAGTATACTAGCGGGGGGCAATCAGCCCCAGCATTTT.

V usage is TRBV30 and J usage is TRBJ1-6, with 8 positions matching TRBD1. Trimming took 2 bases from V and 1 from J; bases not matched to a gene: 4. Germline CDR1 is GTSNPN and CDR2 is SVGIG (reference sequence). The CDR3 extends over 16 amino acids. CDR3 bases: TGTGCCTGGAGTCCGGACAGGGCATCCTATAATTCACCCCTCCACTTT. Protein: CAWSPDRASYNSPLHF.

In nucleotides, the CDR3 is TGTGCCAGCAGTTTGCCGGGACCTGAAGCTTTCTTT. Encoded protein: CASSLPGPEAFF. The rearrangement links TRBV27 to TRBJ1-1; a weak D match, TRBD1 (5 bases). The V gene's germline CDR1 is MNHEY and CDR2 SMNVEV (reference sequence). There are 12 residues in the CDR3. The V gene lost 3 bases and the J gene lost 6 bases, with 8 bases spanning the gap.